The rows below give T cell receptor beta chains drawn from one sample of a study of cytotoxic CD8 clonotypes in ibrutinib-treated CLL. Only in-frame clones appear in the TCRdb table, and some are missing; sequencing was by immunoSEQ multiplex PCR. This table holds tens of thousands of clones, nearly 50% found once. The sequenced sample was PBMCs, obtained before ibrutinib treatment. The source of these receptors is a human donor with chronic lymphocytic leukemia. Both conserved end residues are trimmed from each CDR3. The order of the fields is J gene, V gene, CDR3 protein.

j_call: TRBJ2-3; v_call: TRBV6-5; cdr3_aa: ASSPQRGSTDTQY
j_call: TRBJ1-2; v_call: TRBV7-8; cdr3_aa: ASSLDPRAGYGYT
j_call: TRBJ2-3; v_call: TRBV6-5; cdr3_aa: ASSGRADTQY
j_call: TRBJ1-2; v_call: TRBV4-2; cdr3_aa: ASSQGPDRAGVEGYGYT
j_call: TRBJ1-2; v_call: TRBV5-1; cdr3_aa: ASSFTGDNYGYT
j_call: TRBJ1-5; v_call: TRBV7-9; cdr3_aa: ASSSNSNQPQH
j_call: TRBJ1-2; v_call: TRBV5-1; cdr3_aa: ASSLQTGTGEGYT
j_call: TRBJ1-4; v_call: TRBV28; cdr3_aa: ASSSIQGEKLF
j_call: TRBJ1-2; v_call: TRBV29-1; cdr3_aa: SVQGVAANYGYT
j_call: TRBJ1-4; v_call: TRBV5-6; cdr3_aa: ASSLGASGATNEKLF
j_call: TRBJ1-1; v_call: TRBV6-6; cdr3_aa: ASSYATRANTEAF
j_call: TRBJ1-1; v_call: TRBV10-3; cdr3_aa: AISGGGTGNTEAF
j_call: TRBJ1-5; v_call: TRBV6-6; cdr3_aa: ASSPGQGYQPQH
j_call: TRBJ1-4; v_call: TRBV5-6; cdr3_aa: ASNDRFSTNEKLF
j_call: TRBJ1-6; v_call: TRBV5-1; cdr3_aa: ASSFGSVNSPLH
j_call: TRBJ1-3; v_call: TRBV28; cdr3_aa: ASSLGGRRNTIY
j_call: TRBJ1-5; v_call: TRBV19; cdr3_aa: ASSIWSNQPQH
j_call: TRBJ2-5; v_call: TRBV19; cdr3_aa: ACADRGLAETQY
j_call: TRBJ2-2; v_call: TRBV7-2; cdr3_aa: ATNPGGNTGELF
j_call: TRBJ1-5; v_call: TRBV9; cdr3_aa: ASSRDTSNQPQH
j_call: TRBJ2-5; v_call: TRBV28; cdr3_aa: ASSLYLAGGRGKTQY
j_call: TRBJ2-1; v_call: TRBV4-2; cdr3_aa: ASSQDLPGGPAGEQF
j_call: TRBJ2-1; v_call: TRBV9; cdr3_aa: ASSVDKSYNEQF